The sequence of this T cell receptor beta chain was determined in a study of cytomegalovirus exposure and HLA in healthy donors. About the study: Around 200 million T cells yielded 120 million or so unique TCR beta sequences, as an earlier analysis found. Study outcomes and limitations: CMV serostatus stood as the only immune exposure information on hand. Confirmation was obtained in vitro that a few CMV-associated chains are specific for CMV antigens.

The PCR ran on 60 Vbeta and 13 Jbeta primers. Assay used: immunoSEQ multiplex PCR; TCRdb lists only in-frame clones, some missing. Among about 120,000 clones listed, roughly 9% were seen once. Details on this clone: Its antigen is not known.

The germline V and J ends were trimmed by 1 base and 4 bases, with 13 bases remaining between them. Germline V gene data show CDR1 as LNHNV and CDR2 as YYDKDF (reference sequence). The CDR3 is made up of 15 amino acids. The receptor's source is a man aged 30 to 39 in good health and CMV-seronegative. The rearrangement links TRBV15 to TRBJ1-1, with D maybe TRBD1 (5 bases). Sequenced input: PBMCs. This chain's CDR3 is CATSRVGGVGTEAFF. As DNA, the CDR3 is TGTGCCACCAGCAGAGTCGGGGGTGTTGGCACTGAAGCTTTCTTT.